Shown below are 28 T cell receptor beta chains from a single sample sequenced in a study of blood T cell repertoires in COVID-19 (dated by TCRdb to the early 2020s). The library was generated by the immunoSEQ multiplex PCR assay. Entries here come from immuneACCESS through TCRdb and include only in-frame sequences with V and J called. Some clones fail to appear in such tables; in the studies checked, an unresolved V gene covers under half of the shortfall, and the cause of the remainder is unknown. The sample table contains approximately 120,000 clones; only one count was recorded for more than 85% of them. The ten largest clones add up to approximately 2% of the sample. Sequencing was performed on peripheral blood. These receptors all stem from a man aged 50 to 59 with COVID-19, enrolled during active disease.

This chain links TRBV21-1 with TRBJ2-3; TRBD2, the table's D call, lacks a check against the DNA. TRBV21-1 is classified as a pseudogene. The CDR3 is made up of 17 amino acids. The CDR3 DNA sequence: TGTGCCAGCAGCAAGTCCCCGGCGGGGACGAGAACAGATACGCAGTATTTT. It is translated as CASSKSPAGTRTDTQYF.

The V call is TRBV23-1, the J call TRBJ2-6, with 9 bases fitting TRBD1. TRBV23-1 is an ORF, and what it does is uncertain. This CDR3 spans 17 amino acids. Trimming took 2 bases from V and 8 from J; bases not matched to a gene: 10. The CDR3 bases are TGCGCCAGCAGTCAACCAAACCGGGACAGGGTGACCAACGTCCTGACTTTC. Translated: CASSQPNRDRVTNVLTF.

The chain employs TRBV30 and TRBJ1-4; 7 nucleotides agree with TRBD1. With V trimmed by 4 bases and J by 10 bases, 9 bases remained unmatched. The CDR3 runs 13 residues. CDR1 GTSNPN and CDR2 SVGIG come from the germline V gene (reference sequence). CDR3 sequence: CAWTTGQFGKLFF. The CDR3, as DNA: TGTGCCTGGACCACGGGACAGTTTGGAAAACTGTTTTTT.

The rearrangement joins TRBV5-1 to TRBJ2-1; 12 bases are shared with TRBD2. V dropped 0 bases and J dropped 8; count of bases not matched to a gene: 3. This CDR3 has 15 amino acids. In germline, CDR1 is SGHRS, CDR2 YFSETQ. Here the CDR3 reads CASSLGLAGAHEQFF. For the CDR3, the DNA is TGCGCCAGCAGCTTGGGACTAGCGGGAGCCCATGAGCAGTTCTTC.

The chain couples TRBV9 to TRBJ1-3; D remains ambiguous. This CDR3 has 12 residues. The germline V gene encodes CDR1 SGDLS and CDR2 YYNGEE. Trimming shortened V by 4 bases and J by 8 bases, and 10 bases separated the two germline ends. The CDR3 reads CASSPTLDTIYF. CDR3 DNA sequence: TGTGCCAGCAGCCCGACTTTGGACACCATATATTTT.

This CDR3 reads CASSQEMVPLTSGSFETQYF. CDR3 DNA: TGTGCCAGCAGCCAAGAGATGGTACCGTTGACTAGCGGGAGTTTTGAGACCCAGTACTTC. The gene calls are TRBV4-2 and TRBJ2-5, with 12 positions matching TRBD2. The CDR3 has 20 residues. Germline V gene sequence: CDR1 LGHNA, CDR2 YNFKEQ. J gave up 5 bases and V 0 bases, and 16 bases lay outside the gene matches.

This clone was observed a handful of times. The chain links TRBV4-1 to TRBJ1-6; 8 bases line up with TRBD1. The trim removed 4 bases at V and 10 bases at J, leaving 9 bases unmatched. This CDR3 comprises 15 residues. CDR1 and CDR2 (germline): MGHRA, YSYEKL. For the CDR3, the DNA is TGCGCCAGCAGCCCGGACAGGGATAATGTCTCACCCCTCCACTTT. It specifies CASSPDRDNVSPLHF.

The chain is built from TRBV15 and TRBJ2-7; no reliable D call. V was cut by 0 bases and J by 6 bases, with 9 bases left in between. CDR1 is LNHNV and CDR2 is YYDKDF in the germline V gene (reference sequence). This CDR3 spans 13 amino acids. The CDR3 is CATSRDESGEQYV. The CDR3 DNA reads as TGTGCCACCAGCAGAGATGAATCGGGCGAGCAGTACGTC.

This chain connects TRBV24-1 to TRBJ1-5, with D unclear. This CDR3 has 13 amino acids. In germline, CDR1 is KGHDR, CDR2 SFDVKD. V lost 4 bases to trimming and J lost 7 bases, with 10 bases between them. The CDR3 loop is CATSEEGWQPQHF. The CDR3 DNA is TGTGCCACCAGTGAAGAGGGATGGCAGCCCCAGCATTTT.

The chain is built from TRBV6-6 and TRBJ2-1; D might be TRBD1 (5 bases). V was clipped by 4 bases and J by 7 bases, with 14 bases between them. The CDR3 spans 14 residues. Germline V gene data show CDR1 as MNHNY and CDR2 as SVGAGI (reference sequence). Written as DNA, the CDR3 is TGTGCCAGCAGTTCTACACCTACAGGAAATGAGCAGTTCTTC. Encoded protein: CASSSTPTGNEQFF.

The CDR3, as DNA: TGTGCCAGTAGTACCTACCGGGGGACAGTCAATCAGCCCCAGCATTTT. It specifies CASSTYRGTVNQPQHF. The rearrangement links TRBV19 to TRBJ1-5, with 7 positions matching TRBD1. The CDR3 contains 16 residues. Trimming at V came to 4 bases and at J to 3 bases, leaving 9 bases not matched to a gene. Germline V CDR1 and CDR2: LNHDA, SQIVND (reference sequence).

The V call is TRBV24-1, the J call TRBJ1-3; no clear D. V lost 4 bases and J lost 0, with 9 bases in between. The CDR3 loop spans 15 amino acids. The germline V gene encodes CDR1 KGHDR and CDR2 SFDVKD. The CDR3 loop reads CATSDPGSSGNTIYF. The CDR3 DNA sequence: TGTGCCACCAGTGACCCGGGGAGCTCTGGAAACACCATATATTTT.

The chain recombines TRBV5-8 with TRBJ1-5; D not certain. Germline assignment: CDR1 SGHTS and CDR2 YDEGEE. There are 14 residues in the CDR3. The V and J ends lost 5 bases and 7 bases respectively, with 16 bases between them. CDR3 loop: CASRTPPGDQPQHF. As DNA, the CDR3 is TGTGCCAGCAGGACACCGCCAGGCGACCAGCCCCAGCATTTT. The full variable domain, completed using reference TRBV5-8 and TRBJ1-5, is EAGVTQSPTHLIKTRGQQATLRCSPISGHTSVYWYQQALGLGLQFLLWYDEGEERNRGNFPPRFSGRQFPNYSSELNVNALELEDSALYLCASRTPPGDQPQHFGDGTRLSIL.

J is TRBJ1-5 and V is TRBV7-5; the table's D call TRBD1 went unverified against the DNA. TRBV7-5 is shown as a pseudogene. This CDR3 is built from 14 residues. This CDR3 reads CVRSLVRGNQPQHF. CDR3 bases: TGTGTCAGAAGCTTAGTAAGGGGGAATCAGCCCCAGCATTTT.

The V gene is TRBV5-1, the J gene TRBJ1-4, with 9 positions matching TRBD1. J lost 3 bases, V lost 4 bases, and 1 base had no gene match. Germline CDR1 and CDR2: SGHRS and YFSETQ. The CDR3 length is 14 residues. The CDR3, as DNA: TGCGCCAGCAGCCGACAGGGGGCTAATGAAAAACTGTTTTTT. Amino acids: CASSRQGANEKLFF. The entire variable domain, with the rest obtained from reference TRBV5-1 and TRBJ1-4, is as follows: KAGVTQTPRYLIKTRGQQVTLSCSPISGHRSVSWYQQTPGQGLQFLFEYFSETQRNKGNFPGRFSGRQFSNSRSEMNVSTLELGDSALYLCASSRQGANEKLFFGSGTQLSVL.

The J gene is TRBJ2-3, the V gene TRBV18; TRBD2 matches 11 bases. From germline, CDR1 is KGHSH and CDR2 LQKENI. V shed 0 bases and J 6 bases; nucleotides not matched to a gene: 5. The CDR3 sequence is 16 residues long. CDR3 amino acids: CASSPPSLAGGDTQYF. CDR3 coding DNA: TGTGCCAGCTCACCACCGTCGCTAGCGGGAGGTGATACGCAGTATTTT.

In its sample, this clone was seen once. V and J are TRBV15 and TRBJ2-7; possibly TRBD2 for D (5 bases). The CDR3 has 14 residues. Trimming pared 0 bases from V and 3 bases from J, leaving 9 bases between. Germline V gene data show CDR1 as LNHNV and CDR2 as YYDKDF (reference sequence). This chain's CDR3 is CATSRERTLYEQYF. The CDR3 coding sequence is TGTGCCACCAGCAGAGAGAGGACTCTCTACGAGCAGTACTTC.

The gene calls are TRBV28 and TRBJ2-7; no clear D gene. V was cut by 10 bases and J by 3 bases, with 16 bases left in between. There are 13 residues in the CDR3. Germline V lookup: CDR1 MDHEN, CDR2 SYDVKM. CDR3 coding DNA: TGTGCCACCCTACGCCTGAGCCTCTACGAGCAGTACTTC. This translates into CATLRLSLYEQYF.

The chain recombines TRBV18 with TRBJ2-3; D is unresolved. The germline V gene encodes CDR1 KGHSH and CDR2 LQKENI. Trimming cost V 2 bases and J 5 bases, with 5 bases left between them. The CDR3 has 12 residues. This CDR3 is CASSPIGDTQYF. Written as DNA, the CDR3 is TGTGCCAGCTCACCAATCGGAGATACGCAGTATTTT.

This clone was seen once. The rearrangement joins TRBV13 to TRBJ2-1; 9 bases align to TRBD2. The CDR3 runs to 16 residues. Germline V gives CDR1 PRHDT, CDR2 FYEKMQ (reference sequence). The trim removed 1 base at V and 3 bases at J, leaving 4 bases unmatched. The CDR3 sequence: CASSLVGGRDYNEQFF. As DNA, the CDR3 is TGTGCCAGCAGCTTAGTAGGCGGGAGGGACTACAATGAGCAGTTCTTC.

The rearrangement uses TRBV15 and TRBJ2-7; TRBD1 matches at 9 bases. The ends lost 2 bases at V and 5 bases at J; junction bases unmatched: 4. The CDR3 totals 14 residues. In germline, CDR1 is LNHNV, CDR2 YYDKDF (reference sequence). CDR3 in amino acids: CATSRRQGVDEQYF. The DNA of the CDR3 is TGTGCCACCAGCAGAAGACAGGGGGTGGACGAGCAGTACTTC.

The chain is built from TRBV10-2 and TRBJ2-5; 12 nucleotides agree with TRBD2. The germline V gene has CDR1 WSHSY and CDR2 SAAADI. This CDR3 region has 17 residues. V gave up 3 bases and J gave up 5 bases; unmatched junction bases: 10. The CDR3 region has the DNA TGCGCCAGCAGTGAAGGGGCTAGCGGGAGGGCCTGGGAGACCCAGTACTTC. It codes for CASSEGASGRAWETQYF.

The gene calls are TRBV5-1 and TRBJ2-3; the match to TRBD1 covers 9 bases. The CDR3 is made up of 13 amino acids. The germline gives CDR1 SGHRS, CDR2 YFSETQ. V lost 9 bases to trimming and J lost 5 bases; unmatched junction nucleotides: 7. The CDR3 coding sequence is TGCGCCACCCGGGACAGGGTGGTAGATACGCAGTATTTT. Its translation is CATRDRVVDTQYF.

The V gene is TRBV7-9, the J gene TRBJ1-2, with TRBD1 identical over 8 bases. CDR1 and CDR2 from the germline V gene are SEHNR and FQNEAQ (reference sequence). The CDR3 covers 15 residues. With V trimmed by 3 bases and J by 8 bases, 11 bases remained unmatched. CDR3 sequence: CASSFSLGQGEGYTF. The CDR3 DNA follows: TGTGCCAGCAGCTTTTCTTTAGGACAGGGCGAGGGCTACACCTTC.

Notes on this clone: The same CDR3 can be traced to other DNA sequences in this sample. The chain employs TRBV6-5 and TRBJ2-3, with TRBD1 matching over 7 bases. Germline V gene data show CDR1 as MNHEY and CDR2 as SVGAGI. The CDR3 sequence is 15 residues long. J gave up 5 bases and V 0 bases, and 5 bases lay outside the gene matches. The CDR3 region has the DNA TGTGCCAGCAGTTACTCCACGAACAGGGGAGATACGCAGTATTTT. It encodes CASSYSTNRGDTQYF.

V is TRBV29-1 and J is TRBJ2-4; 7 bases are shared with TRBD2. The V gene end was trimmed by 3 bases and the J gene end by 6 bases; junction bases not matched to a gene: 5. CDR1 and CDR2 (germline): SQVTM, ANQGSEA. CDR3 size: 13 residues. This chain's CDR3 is CSVEVPGGNIQYF. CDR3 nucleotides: TGCAGCGTTGAGGTGCCGGGGGGAAACATTCAGTACTTC.

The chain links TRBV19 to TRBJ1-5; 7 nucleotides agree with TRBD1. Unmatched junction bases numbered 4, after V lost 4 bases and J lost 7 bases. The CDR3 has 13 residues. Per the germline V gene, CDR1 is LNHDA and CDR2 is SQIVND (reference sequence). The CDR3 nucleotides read TGTGCCAGTAGTAGACAGGGTGGACAGCCCCAGCATTTT. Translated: CASSRQGGQPQHF.

CDR3 protein: CASSRTGAEAFF. Here the CDR3 DNA reads TGTGCCAGCTCACGGACAGGGGCCGAAGCTTTCTTT. The chain joins TRBV18 to TRBJ1-1, with 9 bases identical to TRBD1. Germline V gene data show CDR1 as KGHSH and CDR2 as LQKENI. The CDR3 extends over 12 amino acids. The junction had 2 bases not matched to a gene; V was cut back by 4 bases and J by 8 bases.